These T cell receptor beta chains were read from a single sample in a study of blood T cell repertoires in COVID-19. Libraries were prepared by immunoSEQ multiplex PCR; TCRdb keeps only in-frame clonotypes and omits some of them. The sample has under 200,000 clones, over 75% seen once. The sequenced sample consisted of PBMCs or T cells enriched from blood (not recorded which). All receptors come from a woman aged 45-65 years who had recovered from COVID-19. Both conserved end residues are part of each CDR3. D genes are given only for firm matches. Size is stated for part of the rows, as once, few or many counts, or as a class when the clone is expanded.

abundance	v_gene	j_gene	d_gene	CDR3aa	CDR3nt
NA	TRBV9	TRBJ1-3	TRBD1	CASSTRDSGNTIYF	TGTGCCAGCAGCACACGGGACAGTGGAAACACCATATATTTT
NA	TRBV19	TRBJ1-5	TRBD1	CASSNTGDQPQHF	TGTGCCAGTAGTAACACAGGGGATCAGCCCCAGCATTTT
many	TRBV6-2/TRBV6-3	TRBJ2-3	TRBD2	CASSDFQAGPSTDTQYF	TGTGCCAGCAGTGACTTTCAAGCGGGACCTAGCACAGATACGCAGTATTTT
NA	TRBV11-3	TRBJ2-1	NA	CASSPSGSLYNEQFF	TGTGCCAGCAGCCCCAGCGGATCCCTCTACAATGAGCAGTTCTTC
NA	TRBV12-3/TRBV12-4	TRBJ1-2	NA	CASTGGYGYTF	TGTGCCAGCACAGGAGGCTATGGCTACACCTTC
NA	TRBV5-8	TRBJ2-5	TRBD2	CASSFDAGTSGGAQETQYF	TGTGCCAGCAGCTTCGATGCCGGGACTAGCGGGGGGGCCCAAGAGACCCAGTACTTC
NA	TRBV5-4	TRBJ1-4	NA	CASSLKVGGGNEKLFF	TGTGCCAGCAGCTTGAAGGTCGGGGGGGGTAATGAAAAACTGTTTTTT
NA	TRBV7-9	TRBJ2-5	NA	CASSFRPGFNRQTQYF	TGTGCCAGCAGCTTCCGGCCAGGGTTTAATCGGCAGACCCAGTACTTC
NA	TRBV6-5	TRBJ2-7	TRBD2	CASSLAGTYEQYF	TGTGCCAGCAGTCTAGCGGGGACCTACGAGCAGTACTTC
NA	TRBV16	TRBJ1-2	NA	CASSSVEGPSLNYGYTF	TGTGCCAGCAGCTCCGTGGAGGGGCCATCCCTTAACTATGGCTACACCTTC
NA	TRBV7-2	TRBJ2-3	TRBD2	CASRERLAGATSTDTQYF	TGTGCCAGCAGGGAACGACTAGCGGGAGCCACTAGCACAGATACGCAGTATTTT
NA	TRBV3-1/TRBV3-2	TRBJ2-1	TRBD2	CASSSQSGGISNEQFF	TGTGCCAGCAGCTCTCAAAGCGGGGGCATCTCCAATGAGCAGTTCTTC
NA	TRBV5-1	TRBJ2-7	TRBD2	CASSLASGVRNEQYF	TGCGCCAGCAGCTTGGCAAGCGGGGTGAGAAACGAGCAGTACTTC
NA	TRBV2	TRBJ1-4	NA	CASSEGRRSKLFF	TGTGCCAGCAGTGAAGGGCGGAGATCAAAACTGTTTTTT
NA	TRBV25-1	TRBJ1-1	NA	CASTEGVGTEAFF	TGTGCCAGCACCGAAGGGGTGGGCACTGAAGCTTTCTTT
NA	TRBV3-1/TRBV3-2	TRBJ2-7	TRBD1	CASSQSGQLYEQYF	TGTGCCAGCAGCCAATCGGGACAGCTGTACGAGCAGTACTTC